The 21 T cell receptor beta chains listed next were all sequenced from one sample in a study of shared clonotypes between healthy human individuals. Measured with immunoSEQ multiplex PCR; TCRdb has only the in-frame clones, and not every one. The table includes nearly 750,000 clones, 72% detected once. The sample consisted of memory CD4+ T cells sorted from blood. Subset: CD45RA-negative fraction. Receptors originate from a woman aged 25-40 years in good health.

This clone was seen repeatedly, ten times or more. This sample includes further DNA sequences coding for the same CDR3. CDR3 nucleotides: TGTGCCAGCAGTTATCGCGATCGCGGCTACGAGCAGTACTTC. This translates into CASSYRDRGYEQYF. This rearrangement joins TRBV6-5 to TRBJ2-7, with unresolved D. The CDR3 has 14 residues. V lost 3 bases, J lost 3 bases, and 12 bases lay in between. Looked up from germline, CDR1 is MNHEY and CDR2 is SVGAGI.

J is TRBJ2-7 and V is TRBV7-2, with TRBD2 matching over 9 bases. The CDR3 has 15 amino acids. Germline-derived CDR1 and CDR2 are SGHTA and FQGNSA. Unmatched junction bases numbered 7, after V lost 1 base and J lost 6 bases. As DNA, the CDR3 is TGTGCCAGCAGCTTAGTTCCAGCGGGAGGAGGCGAGCAGTACTTC. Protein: CASSLVPAGGGEQYF.

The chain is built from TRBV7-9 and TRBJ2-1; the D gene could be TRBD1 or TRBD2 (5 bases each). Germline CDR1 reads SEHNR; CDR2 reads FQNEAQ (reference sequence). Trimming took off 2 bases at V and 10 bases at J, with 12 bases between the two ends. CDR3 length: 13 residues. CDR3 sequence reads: CASSLITGTEQFF. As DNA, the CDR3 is TGTGCCAGCAGCTTAATCACCGGGACGGAGCAGTTCTTC.

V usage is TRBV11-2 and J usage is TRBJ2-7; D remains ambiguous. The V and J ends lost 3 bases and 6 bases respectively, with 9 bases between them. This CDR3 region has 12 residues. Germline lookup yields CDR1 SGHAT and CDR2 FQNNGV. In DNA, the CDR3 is TGTGCCAGCAGCTTTGTCTCCGGCGAGCAGTACTTC. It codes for CASSFVSGEQYF.

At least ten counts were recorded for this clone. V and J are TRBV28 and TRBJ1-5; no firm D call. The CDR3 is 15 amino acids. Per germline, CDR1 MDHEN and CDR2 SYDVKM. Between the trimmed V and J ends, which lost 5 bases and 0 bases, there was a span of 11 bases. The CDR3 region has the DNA TGTGCCAGCAGTCCGAGACGTAATAGCAATCAGCCCCAGCATTTT. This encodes CASSPRRNSNQPQHF.

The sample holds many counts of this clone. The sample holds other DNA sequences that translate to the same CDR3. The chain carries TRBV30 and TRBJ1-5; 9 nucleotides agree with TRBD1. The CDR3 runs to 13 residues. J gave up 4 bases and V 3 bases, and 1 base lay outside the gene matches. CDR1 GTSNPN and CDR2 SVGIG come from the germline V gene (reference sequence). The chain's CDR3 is CAWSGTGNQPQHF. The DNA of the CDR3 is TGTGCCTGGAGCGGGACAGGGAATCAGCCCCAGCATTTT. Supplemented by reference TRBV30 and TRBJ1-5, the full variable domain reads SQTIHQWPATLVQPVGSPLSLECTVEGTSNPNLYWYRQAAGRGLQLLFYSVGIGQISSEVPQNLSASRPQDRQFILSSKKLLLSDSGFYLCAWSGTGNQPQHFGDGTRLSIL.

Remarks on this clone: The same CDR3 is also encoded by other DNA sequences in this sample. DNA for the CDR3: TGCGCCAGCAGCCCACAGGGCAATCAGCCCCAGCATTTT. Its protein product is CASSPQGNQPQHF. The chain is built from TRBV5-1 and TRBJ1-5, with D tentatively TRBD1 (5 bases). V lost 4 bases to trimming and J lost 2 bases, with 7 bases between them. The germline gives CDR1 SGHRS, CDR2 YFSETQ. The CDR3 runs to 13 residues.

The CDR3 is CASSFSSGGRGGYTF. CDR3 bases: TGTGCCAGCAGTTTCTCCTCTGGGGGGCGAGGTGGCTACACCTTC. The chain combines TRBV28 with TRBJ1-2; perhaps TRBD1 as D (6 bases). Germline lookup yields CDR1 MDHEN and CDR2 SYDVKM. The V end lost 3 bases, the J end lost 7 bases, and 18 bases lay between the germline ends. The CDR3 totals 15 residues.

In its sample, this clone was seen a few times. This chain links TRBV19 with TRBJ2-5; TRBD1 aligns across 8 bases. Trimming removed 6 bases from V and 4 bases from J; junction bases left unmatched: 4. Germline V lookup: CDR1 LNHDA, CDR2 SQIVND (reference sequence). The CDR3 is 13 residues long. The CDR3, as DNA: TGTGCCAGTAGAGCAGGGGGCGTAGAGACCCAGTACTTC. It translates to CASRAGGVETQYF.

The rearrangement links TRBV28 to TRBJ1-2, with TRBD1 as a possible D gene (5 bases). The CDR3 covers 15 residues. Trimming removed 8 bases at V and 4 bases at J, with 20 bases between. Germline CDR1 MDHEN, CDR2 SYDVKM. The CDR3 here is CASQNPGRTSYGYTF. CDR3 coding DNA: TGTGCCAGCCAGAATCCGGGACGTACTTCCTATGGCTACACCTTC.

CDR3 region: CAWSRSGQAYTF. CDR3 DNA: TGTGCCTGGAGTCGGTCGGGACAGGCTTACACCTTC. V gene TRBV30 combines with J gene TRBJ1-2, with 8 bases matching TRBD1. Losses at the gene ends were 2 bases for V and 11 bases for J; bases not matched to a gene: 7. Looked up from germline, CDR1 is GTSNPN and CDR2 is SVGIG (reference sequence). This CDR3 contains 12 residues.

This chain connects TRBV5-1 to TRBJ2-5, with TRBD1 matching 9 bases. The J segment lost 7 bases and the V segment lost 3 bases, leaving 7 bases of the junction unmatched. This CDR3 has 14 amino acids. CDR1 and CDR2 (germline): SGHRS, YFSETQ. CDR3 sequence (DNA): TGCGCCAGCAGCTGGGGGACAGGGAGTGGGACCCAGTACTTC. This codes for CASSWGTGSGTQYF.

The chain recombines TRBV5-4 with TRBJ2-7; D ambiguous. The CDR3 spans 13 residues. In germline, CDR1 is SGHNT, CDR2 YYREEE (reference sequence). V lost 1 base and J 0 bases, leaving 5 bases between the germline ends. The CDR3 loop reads CASSLFSSYEQYF. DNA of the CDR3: TGTGCCAGCAGCTTGTTTAGCTCCTACGAGCAGTACTTC.

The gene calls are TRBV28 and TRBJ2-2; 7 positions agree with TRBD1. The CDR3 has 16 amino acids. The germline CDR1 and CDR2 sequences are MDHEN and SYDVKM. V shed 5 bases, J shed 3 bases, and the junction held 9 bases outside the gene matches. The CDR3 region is CASSQADRTYTGELFF. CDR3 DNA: TGTGCCAGCAGTCAAGCGGACAGGACTTACACCGGGGAGCTGTTTTTT.

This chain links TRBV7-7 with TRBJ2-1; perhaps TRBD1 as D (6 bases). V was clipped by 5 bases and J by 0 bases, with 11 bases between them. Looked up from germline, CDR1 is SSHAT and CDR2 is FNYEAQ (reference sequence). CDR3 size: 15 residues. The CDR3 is CASSKTGSSYNEQFF. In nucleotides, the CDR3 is TGTGCCAGCAGCAAAACAGGGAGCTCCTACAATGAGCAGTTCTTC.

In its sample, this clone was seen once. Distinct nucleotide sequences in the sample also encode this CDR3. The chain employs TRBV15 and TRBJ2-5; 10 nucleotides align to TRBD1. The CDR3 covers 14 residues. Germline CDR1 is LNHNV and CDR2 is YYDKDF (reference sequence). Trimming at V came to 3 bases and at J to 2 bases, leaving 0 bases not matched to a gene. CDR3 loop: CATSRGQGQETQYF. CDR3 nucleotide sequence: TGTGCCACCAGCAGGGGACAGGGGCAAGAGACCCAGTACTTC.

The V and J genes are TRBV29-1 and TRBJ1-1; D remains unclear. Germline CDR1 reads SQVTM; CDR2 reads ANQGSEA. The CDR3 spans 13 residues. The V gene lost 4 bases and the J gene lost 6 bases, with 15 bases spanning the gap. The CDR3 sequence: CSVVPYPDAEAFF. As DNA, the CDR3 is TGCAGCGTTGTCCCCTACCCAGACGCTGAAGCTTTCTTT. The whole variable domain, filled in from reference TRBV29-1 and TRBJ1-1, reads SAVISQKPSRDICQRGTSLTIQCQVDSQVTMMFWYRQQPGQSLTLIATANQGSEATYESGFVIDKFPISRPNLTFSTLTVSNMSPEDSSIYLCSVVPYPDAEAFFGQGTRLTVV.

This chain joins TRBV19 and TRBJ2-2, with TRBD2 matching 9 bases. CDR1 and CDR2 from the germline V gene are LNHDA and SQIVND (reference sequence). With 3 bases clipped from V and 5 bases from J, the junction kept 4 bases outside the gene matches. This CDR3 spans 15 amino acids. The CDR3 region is CASSIRSGSTGELFF. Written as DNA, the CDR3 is TGTGCCAGTAGTATTCGTAGCGGGAGTACCGGGGAGCTGTTTTTT.

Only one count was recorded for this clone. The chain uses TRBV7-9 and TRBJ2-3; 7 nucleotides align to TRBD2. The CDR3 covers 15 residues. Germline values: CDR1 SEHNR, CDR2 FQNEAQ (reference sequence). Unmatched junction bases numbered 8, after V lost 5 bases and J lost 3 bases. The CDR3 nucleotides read TGTGCCAGCAGCGTTAGGGCTAGCGGAACAGATACGCAGTATTTT. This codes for CASSVRASGTDTQYF.

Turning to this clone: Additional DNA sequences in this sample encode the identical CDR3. CDR3 nucleotides: TGTGCCAGCAGCCTGGGAAACAATCAGCCCCAGCATTTT. It is translated as CASSLGNNQPQHF. The J gene is TRBJ1-5, the V gene TRBV28; no reliable D call. Trimming shortened V by 6 bases and J by 3 bases, and 9 bases separated the two germline ends. Germline V gene lookup returns CDR1 MDHEN and CDR2 SYDVKM. The CDR3 totals 13 residues.

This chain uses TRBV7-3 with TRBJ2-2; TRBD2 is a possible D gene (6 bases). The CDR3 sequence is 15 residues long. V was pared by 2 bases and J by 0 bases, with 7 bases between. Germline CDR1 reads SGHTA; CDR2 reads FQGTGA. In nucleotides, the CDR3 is TGTGCCAGCAGCTTAGCGGGGACGAACACCGGGGAGCTGTTTTTT. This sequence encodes CASSLAGTNTGELFF.